This TCR beta chain was recovered during a study of OX40 agonist ivuxolimab in advanced cancers. Sequenced by immunoSEQ multiplex PCR; TCRdb stores in-frame clones only, minus some. The table shows fewer than 120,000 clones, with roughly nine tenths occurring only once. Blood draws occurred at baseline, cycle 4 day 1, and cycle 7 day 1. Note on this clone: What it binds is unknown.

Study results and caveats: In a subset of nonresponders, normalized T-cell clonal expansion was also low. There was clonal expansion of CD4+ and CD8+ blood T cells by week 6 at 0.1 to 3.0 mg/kg. Relative to CD4+ cells, CD8+ T cells on average had more expanded clones.

CDR1 and CDR2 from the germline V gene are LNHDA and SQIVND (reference sequence). CDR3 length: 16 residues. V was pared by 3 bases and J by 2 bases, with 7 bases of the junction left unmatched. This material consisted of CD4+ or CD8+ T cells sorted from blood, taken in a trial of the OX40 agonist ivuxolimab. This TCR came from an adult with an advanced solid tumor such as melanoma, head and neck, liver or kidney cancer. The chain uses TRBV19 and TRBJ1-5, with 7 bases fitting TRBD1. The CDR3 sequence is CASSIGWDSRNQPQHF. The DNA for the CDR3 is TGTGCCAGTAGTATCGGATGGGACAGCCGCAATCAGCCCCAGCATTTT.